The 13 T cell receptor beta chains in this list originate from one sample, sequenced in a study of radiotherapy plus CTLA-4 blockade in lung cancer. Some clones are missing from TCRdb's copy, which holds only in-frame ones; the method was immunoSEQ multiplex PCR. The repertoire includes 70,000 to 90,000 clones, roughly 80% of them detected once, and about 0.79% sits in the top ten. This sample comprised peripheral blood, obtained from a patient treated with radiotherapy plus ipilimumab. The receptors stem from a human donor with non-small cell lung cancer who had stable disease on radiotherapy plus ipilimumab.

CDR3 sequence reads: CASSVGGRNRVGETQYF. The CDR3 DNA sequence: TGTGCCAGCAGCGTAGGCGGGAGGAACCGGGTCGGAGAGACCCAGTACTTC. The chain recombines TRBV9 with TRBJ2-5, with TRBD2 matching 8 bases. J lost 4 bases, V lost 0 bases, and 11 bases had no gene match. The CDR3 is made up of 17 amino acids. CDR1 and CDR2 from the germline V gene are SGDLS and YYNGEE.

The chain carries TRBV9 and TRBJ1-2, with D unresolved. Germline CDR1 SGDLS, CDR2 YYNGEE. Trimming shortened V by 4 bases and J by 4 bases, and 23 bases separated the two germline ends. This CDR3 is 17 amino acids long. CDR3 nucleotide sequence: TGTGCCAGCAGCCCAGCAGGCAGCAGGCCCAGAAGCTATGGCTACACCTTC. Protein sequence: CASSPAGSRPRSYGYTF.

The rearrangement uses TRBV5-5 and TRBJ2-3; 7 nucleotides line up with TRBD2. Germline V CDR1 and CDR2: SGHKS, YYEKEE (reference sequence). The length of the CDR3 is 16 residues. Trimming took 1 base from V and 1 from J; bases not matched to a gene: 6. CDR3 sequence reads: CASSLFAGVGTDTQYF. DNA of the CDR3: TGTGCCAGCAGCTTGTTTGCGGGGGTCGGCACAGATACGCAGTATTTT.

The sample holds one count of this clone. This chain uses TRBV7-2 with TRBJ2-5, with D perhaps being TRBD1 or TRBD2 (5 bases each). Germline V gene data show CDR1 as SGHTA and CDR2 as FQGNSA. V shed 0 bases and J shed 11 bases, with 13 bases lying between them. This CDR3 comprises 13 residues. The CDR3 sequence is CASSLARRDQQYF. The CDR3 bases are TGTGCCAGCAGCTTAGCGCGTCGGGACCAGCAGTACTTC. The variable domain in full, completed from reference TRBV7-2 and TRBJ2-5, reads GAGVSQSPSNKVTEKGKDVELRCDPISGHTALYWYRQSLGQGLEFLIYFQGNSAPDKSGLPSDRFSAERTGGSVSTLTIQRTQQEDSAVYLCASSLARRDQQYFGPGTRLLVL.

The chain joins TRBV5-6 to TRBJ2-4; either TRBD1 or TRBD2 may supply D (7 bases each). This CDR3 contains 15 residues. Trimming removed 4 bases at V and 2 bases at J, with 13 bases between. Germline V gene lookup returns CDR1 SGHDT and CDR2 YYEEEE. The CDR3 coding sequence is TGTGCCAGCAGCCAGGGGGGGCTAACCAAAAACATTCAGTACTTC. Its translation: CASSQGGLTKNIQYF.

In its sample, this clone was seen once. The chain recombines TRBV19 with TRBJ2-3; 8 bases line up with TRBD1. V trimming: 3 bases; J trimming: 1 base; junction bases outside the gene matches: 3. The CDR3 has 15 amino acids. CDR1 and CDR2 (germline): LNHDA, SQIVND (reference sequence). CDR3 coding DNA: TGTGCCAGTAGTATTCCGGGACAGGGCACAGATACGCAGTATTTT. Amino acid sequence: CASSIPGQGTDTQYF.

The chain is built from TRBV4-2 and TRBJ1-5, with a possible D match to TRBD1 (6 bases). Trimming removed 3 bases at V and 6 bases at J, with 18 bases between. The CDR3 is 16 residues long. Germline V CDR1 and CDR2: LGHNA, YNFKEQ. CDR3 coding DNA: TGTGCCAGCAGCCACTCCCGGGCAGGGGAAGGTCAGCCCCAGCATTTT. Amino acid sequence: CASSHSRAGEGQPQHF.

The V and J genes are TRBV9 and TRBJ1-2; D is possibly TRBD1 (6 bases). This CDR3 is built from 14 residues. CDR1 is SGDLS and CDR2 is YYNGEE in the germline V gene. V lost 0 bases and J 2 bases, leaving 8 bases between the germline ends. Here the CDR3 DNA reads TGTGCCAGCAGCGTAGGTCAGGGGAACTATGGCTACACCTTC. Its protein product is CASSVGQGNYGYTF.

The CDR3 sequence is CASSQVVSTDTQYF. In DNA, the CDR3 is TGCGCCAGCAGCCAAGTGGTTAGCACAGATACGCAGTATTTT. The V and J genes are TRBV4-1 and TRBJ2-3; no clear D gene. The CDR3 spans 14 residues. Germline CDR1 is MGHRA and CDR2 is YSYEKL. V lost 1 base and J lost 0, with 5 bases in between.

A remark on this clone: The identical CDR3 is also encoded by other nucleotide sequences in the sample. The genes are TRBV7-2 and TRBJ2-1, with unresolved D. Per germline, CDR1 SGHTA and CDR2 FQGNSA. Trimming shortened V by 1 base and J by 4 bases, and 5 bases separated the two germline ends. The CDR3 has 13 residues. The CDR3 bases are TGTGCCAGCAGCTTAGGTCTATACAATGAGCAGTTCTTC. As protein: CASSLGLYNEQFF.

This chain uses TRBV2 with TRBJ2-7; 9 bases fit TRBD1. With 7 bases clipped from V and 5 bases from J, the junction kept 9 bases outside the gene matches. The CDR3 sequence is 14 residues long. CDR1 and CDR2 (germline): SNHLY, FYNNEI. CDR3 protein: CASNPGQGRNEQYF. The CDR3 DNA is TGTGCCAGCAACCCCGGACAGGGGAGGAACGAGCAGTACTTC.

The CDR3 nucleotides read TGCGCCAGCAGCCGGAGCACCGGGGAGCTGTTTTTT. This translates into CASSRSTGELFF. The V gene is TRBV5-1, the J gene TRBJ2-2; D is uncertain. Trimming left V 4 bases short and J 4 bases short, with 5 bases between. The CDR3 contains 12 residues. From germline, CDR1 is SGHRS and CDR2 YFSETQ.

The chain has TRBV5-6 and TRBJ1-2; D call uncertain. The CDR3 is 12 residues long. Germline CDR1 is SGHDT and CDR2 is YYEEEE. Trimming cost V 1 base and J 8 bases, with 9 bases left between them. The CDR3 bases are TGTGCCAGCAGCTTGCTGGGCATGGGCTACACCTTC. Its translation: CASSLLGMGYTF.